This TCR beta chain is from a study of blood T cell repertoires in COVID-19. Trimming shortened V by 8 bases and J by 7 bases, and 18 bases separated the two germline ends. Germline CDR1 MDHEN, CDR2 SYDVKM. This CDR3 is 14 amino acids long. Produced via immunoSEQ multiplex PCR; TCRdb's table is partial and in-frame only. This sample has 300,000 to 350,000 clones, with almost 90% found just once. This chain links TRBV28 with TRBJ1-5; D unresolved. Specimen: peripheral blood. This receptor was identified in a woman in her 40s with COVID-19, enrolled during active disease. CDR3 in DNA: TGTGCCAGCGCCAAAAGCCGGGCGGGACAGCCCCAGCATTTT. Its protein product is CASAKSRAGQPQHF.